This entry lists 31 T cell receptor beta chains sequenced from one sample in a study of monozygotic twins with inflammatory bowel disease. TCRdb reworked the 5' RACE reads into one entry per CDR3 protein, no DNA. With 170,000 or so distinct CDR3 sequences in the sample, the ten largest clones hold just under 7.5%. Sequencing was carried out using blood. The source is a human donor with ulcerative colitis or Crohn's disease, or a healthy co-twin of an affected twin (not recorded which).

The CDR3 sequence: CASSENRGRISSNQPQHF. The chain joins TRBV10-2 to TRBJ1-5; the TCRdb call, TRBD1, lacks DNA for checking. The germline CDR1 and CDR2 sequences are WSHSY and SAAADI. The CDR3 extends over 18 amino acids.

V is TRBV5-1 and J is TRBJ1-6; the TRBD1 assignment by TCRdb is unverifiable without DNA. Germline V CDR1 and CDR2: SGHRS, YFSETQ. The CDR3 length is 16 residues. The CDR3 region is CASSSALQGFDSPLHF.

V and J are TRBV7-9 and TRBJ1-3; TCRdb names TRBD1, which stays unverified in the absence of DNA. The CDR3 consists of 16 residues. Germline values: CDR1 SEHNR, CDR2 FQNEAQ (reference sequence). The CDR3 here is CASSRSTGWGGNTIYF.

The CDR3 loop is CATSREAMGAQYF. The chain has TRBV15 and TRBJ2-5. The germline V gene has CDR1 LNHNV and CDR2 YYDKDF (reference sequence). The CDR3 length is 13 residues.

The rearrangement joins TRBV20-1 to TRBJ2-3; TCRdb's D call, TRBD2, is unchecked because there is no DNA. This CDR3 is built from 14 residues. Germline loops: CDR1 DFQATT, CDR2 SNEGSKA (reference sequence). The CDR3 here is CSAHPGGGLNTQYF.

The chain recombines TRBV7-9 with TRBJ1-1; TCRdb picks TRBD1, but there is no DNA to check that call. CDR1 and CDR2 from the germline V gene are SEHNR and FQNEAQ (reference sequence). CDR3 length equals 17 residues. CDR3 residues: CASGGLDREVAYTEAFF.

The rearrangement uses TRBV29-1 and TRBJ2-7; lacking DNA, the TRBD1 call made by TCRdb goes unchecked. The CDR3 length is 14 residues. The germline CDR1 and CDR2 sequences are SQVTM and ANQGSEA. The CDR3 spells CSVWGQGASYEQYF.

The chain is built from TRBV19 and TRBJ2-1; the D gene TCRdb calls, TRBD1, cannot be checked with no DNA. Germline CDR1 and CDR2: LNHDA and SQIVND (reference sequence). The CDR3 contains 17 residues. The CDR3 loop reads CASSIGLGTGSYNEQFF.

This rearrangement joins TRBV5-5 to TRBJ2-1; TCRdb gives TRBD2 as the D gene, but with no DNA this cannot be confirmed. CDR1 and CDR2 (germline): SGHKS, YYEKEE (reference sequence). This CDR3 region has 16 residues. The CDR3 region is CASSLEGPRSYNEQFF.

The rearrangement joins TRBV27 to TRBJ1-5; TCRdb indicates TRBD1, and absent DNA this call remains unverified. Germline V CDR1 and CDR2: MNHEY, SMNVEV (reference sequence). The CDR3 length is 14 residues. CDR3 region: CASSVGQANQPQHF.

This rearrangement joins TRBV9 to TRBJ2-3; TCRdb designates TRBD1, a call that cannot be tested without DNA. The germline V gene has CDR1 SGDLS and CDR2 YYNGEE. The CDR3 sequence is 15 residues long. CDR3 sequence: CASSVVGRDPDTQYF. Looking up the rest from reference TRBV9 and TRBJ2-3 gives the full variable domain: DSGVTQTPKHLITATGQRVTLRCSPRSGDLSVYWYQQSLDQGLQFLIQYYNGEERAKGNILERFSAQQFPDLHSELNLSSLELGDSALYFCASSVVGRDPDTQYFGPGTRLTVL.

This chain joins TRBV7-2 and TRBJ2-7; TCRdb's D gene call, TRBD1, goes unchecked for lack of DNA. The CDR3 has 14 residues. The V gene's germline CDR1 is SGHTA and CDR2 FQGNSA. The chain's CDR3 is CASSPMTGGYEQYF.

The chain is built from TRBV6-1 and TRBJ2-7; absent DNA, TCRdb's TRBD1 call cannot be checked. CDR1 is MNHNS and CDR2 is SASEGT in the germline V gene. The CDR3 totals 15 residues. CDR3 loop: CASTYGGIGGDEQYF.

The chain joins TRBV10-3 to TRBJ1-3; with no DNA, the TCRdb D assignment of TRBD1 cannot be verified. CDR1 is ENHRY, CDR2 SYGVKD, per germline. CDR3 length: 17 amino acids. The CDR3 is CAISEGKWTASGNTIYF.

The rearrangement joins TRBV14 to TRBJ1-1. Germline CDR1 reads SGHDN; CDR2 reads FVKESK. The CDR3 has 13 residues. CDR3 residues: CASSQMGETEAFF.

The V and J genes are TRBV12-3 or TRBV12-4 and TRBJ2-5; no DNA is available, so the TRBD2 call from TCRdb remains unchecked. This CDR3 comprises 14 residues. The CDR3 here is CASSYLAVKETQYF.

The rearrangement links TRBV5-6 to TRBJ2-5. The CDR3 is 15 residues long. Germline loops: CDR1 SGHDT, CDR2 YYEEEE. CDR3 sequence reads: CASSLNLAAQETQYF.

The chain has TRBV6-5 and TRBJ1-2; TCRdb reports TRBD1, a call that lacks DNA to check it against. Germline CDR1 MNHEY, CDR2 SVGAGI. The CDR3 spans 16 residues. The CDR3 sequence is CASSYSIRDRGSGYTF.

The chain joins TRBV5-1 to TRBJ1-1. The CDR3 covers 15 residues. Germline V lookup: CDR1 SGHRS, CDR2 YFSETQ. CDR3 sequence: CASSLEPGLNTEAFF.

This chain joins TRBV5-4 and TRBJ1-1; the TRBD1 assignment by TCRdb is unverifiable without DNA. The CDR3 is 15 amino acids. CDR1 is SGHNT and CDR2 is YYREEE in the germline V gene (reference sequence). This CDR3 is CASSFGGQLNTEAFF.

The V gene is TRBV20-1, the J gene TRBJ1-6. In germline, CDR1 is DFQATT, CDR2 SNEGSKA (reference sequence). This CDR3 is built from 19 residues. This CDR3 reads CSARARTRPSSSYNSPLHF.

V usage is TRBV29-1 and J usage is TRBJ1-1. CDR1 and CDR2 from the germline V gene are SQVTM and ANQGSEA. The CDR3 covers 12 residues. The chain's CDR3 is CSVVMVYTEAFF.

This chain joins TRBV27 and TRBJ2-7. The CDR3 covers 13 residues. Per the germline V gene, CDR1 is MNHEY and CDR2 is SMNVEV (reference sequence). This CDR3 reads CASSPGTFYEQYF.

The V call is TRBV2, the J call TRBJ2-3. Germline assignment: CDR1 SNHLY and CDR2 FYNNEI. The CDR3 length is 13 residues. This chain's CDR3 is CATTAANTDTQYF.

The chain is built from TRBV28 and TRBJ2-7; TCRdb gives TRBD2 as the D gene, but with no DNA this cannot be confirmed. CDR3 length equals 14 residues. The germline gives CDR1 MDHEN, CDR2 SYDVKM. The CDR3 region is CATSSLGGIREQYF.

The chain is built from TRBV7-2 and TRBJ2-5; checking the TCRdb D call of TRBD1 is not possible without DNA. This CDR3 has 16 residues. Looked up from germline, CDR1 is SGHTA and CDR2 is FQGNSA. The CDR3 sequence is CASSLALAGAQETQYF.

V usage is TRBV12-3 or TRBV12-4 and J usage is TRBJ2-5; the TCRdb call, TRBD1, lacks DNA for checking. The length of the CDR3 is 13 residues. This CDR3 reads CASSPRAGETQYF.

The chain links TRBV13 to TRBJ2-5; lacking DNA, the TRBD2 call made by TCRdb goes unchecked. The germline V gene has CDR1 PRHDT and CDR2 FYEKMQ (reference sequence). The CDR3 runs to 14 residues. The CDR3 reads CASSQREYQETQYF.

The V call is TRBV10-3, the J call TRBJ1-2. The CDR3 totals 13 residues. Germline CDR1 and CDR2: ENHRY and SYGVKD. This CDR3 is CAITETTNYGYTF.

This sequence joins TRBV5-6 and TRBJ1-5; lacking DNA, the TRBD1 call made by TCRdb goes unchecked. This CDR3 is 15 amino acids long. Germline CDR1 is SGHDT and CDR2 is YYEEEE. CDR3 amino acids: CASSLGQGANQPQHF.

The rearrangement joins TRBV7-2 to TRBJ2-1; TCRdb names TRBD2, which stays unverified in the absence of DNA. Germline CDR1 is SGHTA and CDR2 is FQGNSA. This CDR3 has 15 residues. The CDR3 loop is CASSPTSGGAGEQFF.